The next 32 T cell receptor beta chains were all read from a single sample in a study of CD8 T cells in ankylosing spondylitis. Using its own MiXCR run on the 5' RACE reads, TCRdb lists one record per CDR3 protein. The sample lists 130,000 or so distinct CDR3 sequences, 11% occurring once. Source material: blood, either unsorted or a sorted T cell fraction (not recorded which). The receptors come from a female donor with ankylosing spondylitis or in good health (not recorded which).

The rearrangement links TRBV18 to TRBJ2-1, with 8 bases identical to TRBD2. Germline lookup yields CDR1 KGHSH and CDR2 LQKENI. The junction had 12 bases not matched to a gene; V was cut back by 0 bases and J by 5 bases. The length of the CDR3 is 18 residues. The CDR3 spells CASSPPGLGSGRDNEQFF. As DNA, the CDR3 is TGTGCCAGCTCACCACCGGGTTTGGGGAGCGGGAGAGACAATGAGCAGTTCTTC.

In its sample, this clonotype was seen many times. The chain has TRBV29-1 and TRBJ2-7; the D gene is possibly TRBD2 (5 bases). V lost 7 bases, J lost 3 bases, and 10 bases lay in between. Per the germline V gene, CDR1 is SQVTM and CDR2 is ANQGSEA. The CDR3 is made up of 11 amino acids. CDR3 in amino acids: CSGGVGYEQYF. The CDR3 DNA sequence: TGCAGCGGGGGAGTGGGCTACGAGCAGTACTTC.

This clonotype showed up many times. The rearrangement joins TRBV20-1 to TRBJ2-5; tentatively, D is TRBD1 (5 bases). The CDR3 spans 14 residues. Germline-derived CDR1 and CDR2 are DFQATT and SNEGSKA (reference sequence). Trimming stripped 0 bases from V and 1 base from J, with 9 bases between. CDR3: CSARDGHGQETQYF. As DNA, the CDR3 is TGCAGTGCTAGAGATGGACACGGCCAAGAGACCCAGTACTTC.

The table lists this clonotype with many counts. CDR3 nucleotide sequence: TGCGCCAGCAGCTCTCTCTCAGGGGTCAACACTGAAGCTTTCTTT. Its translation: CASSSLSGVNTEAFF. The chain recombines TRBV5-1 with TRBJ1-1; tentative D call: TRBD1 (6 bases). Looked up from germline, CDR1 is SGHRS and CDR2 is YFSETQ. V shed 3 bases and J shed 2 bases, with 14 bases lying between them. This CDR3 is built from 15 residues.

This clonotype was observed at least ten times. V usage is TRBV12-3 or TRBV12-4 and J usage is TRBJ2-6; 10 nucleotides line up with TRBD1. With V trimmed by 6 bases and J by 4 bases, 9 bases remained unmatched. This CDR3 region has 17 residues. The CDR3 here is CASRWDRGLSGANVLTF. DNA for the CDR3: TGTGCCAGCAGATGGGACAGGGGACTCTCAGGGGCCAACGTCCTGACTTTC.

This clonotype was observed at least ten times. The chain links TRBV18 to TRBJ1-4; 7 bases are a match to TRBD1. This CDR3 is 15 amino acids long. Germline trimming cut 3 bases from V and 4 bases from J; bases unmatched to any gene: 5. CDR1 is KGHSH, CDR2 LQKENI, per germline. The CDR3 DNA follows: TGTGCCAGCTCACCCGGGACAGCGGATAATGAAAAACTGTTTTTT. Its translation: CASSPGTADNEKLFF.

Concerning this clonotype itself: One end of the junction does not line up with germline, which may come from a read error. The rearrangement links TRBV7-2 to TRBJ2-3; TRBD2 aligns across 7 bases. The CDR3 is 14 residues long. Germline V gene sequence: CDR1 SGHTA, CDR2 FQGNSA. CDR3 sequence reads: CVSSQGLPTDTQYF. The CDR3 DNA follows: TGTGTCAGCAGCCAGGGACTACCCACAGATACGCAGTATTTT.

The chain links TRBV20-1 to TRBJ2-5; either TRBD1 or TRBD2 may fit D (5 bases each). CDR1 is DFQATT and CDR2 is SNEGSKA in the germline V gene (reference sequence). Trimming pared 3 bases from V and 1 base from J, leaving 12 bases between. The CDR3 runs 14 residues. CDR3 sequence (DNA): TGCAGTGCTAGCGCAGGGACCCCCCAAGAGACCCAGTACTTC. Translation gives CSASAGTPQETQYF.

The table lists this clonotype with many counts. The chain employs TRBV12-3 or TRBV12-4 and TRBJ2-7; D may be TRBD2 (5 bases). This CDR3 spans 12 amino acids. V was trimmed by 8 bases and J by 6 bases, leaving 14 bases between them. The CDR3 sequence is CASGSGWGEQYF. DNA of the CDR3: TGTGCCAGCGGCTCGGGGTGGGGCGAGCAGTACTTC.

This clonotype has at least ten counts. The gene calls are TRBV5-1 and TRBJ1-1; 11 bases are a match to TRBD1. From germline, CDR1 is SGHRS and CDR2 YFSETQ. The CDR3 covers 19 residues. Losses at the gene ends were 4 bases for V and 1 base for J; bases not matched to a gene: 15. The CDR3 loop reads CASSGGEAGQGAKNTEAFF. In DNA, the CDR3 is TGCGCCAGCAGCGGGGGTGAAGCCGGACAGGGGGCTAAGAACACTGAAGCTTTCTTT.

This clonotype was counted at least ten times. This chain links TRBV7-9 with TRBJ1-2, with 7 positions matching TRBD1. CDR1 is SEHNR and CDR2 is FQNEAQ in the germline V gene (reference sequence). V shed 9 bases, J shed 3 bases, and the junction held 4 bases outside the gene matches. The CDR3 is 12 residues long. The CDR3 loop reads CASSGGDYGYTF. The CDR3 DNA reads TGTGCCAGTTCAGGGGGGGACTATGGCTACACCTTC. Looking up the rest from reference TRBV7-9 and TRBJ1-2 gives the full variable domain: DTGVSQNPRHKITKRGQNVTFRCDPISEHNRLYWYRQTLGQGPEFLTYFQNEAQLEKSRLLSDRFSAERPKGSFSTLEIQRTEQGDSAMYLCASSGGDYGYTFGSGTRLTVV.

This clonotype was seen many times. The CDR3 sequence: CASSPFVGGRNEQFF. CDR3 in DNA: TGTGCCAGCAGCCCTTTCGTGGGGGGCCGAAATGAGCAGTTCTTC. V gene TRBV7-3 combines with J gene TRBJ2-1, with D perhaps given as TRBD1 or TRBD2 (6 bases each). Trimming removed 5 bases from V and 7 bases from J, with 18 bases in between. From germline, CDR1 is SGHTA and CDR2 FQGTGA. This CDR3 is 15 amino acids long.

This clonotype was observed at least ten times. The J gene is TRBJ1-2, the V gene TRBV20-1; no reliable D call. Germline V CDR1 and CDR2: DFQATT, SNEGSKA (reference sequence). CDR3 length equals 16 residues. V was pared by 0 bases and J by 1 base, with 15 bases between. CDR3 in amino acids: CSARDRGARHNYGYTF. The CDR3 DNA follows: TGCAGTGCTAGAGATCGAGGCGCCAGGCATAACTATGGCTACACCTTC.

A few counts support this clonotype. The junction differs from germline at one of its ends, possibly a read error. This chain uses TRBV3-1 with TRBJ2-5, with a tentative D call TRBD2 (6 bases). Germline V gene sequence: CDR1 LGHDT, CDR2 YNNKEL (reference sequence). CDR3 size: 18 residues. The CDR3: CACSQGGWAGNLRETQYF. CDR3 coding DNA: TGTGCCTGCAGCCAAGGTGGTTGGGCGGGGAATTTACGGGAGACCCAGTACTTC.

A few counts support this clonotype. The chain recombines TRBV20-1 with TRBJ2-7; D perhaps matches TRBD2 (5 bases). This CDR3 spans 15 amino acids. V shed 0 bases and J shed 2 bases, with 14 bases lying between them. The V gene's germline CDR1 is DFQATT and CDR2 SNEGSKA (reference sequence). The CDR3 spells CSARDPGKGPYEQYF. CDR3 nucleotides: TGCAGTGCTAGAGATCCGGGGAAAGGGCCCTACGAGCAGTACTTC.

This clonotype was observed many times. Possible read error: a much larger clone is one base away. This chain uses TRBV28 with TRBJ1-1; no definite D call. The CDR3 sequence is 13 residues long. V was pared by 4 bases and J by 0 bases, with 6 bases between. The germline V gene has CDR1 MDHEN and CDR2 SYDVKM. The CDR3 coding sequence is TGTGCCAGCAGTTCCCACATGAACACTGAAGCTTTCTTT. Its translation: CASSSHMNTEAFF.

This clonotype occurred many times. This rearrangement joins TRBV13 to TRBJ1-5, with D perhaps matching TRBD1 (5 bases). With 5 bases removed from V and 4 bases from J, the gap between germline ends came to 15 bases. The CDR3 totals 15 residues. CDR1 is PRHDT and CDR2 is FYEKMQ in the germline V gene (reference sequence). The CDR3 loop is CASSAGGGRNQPQHF. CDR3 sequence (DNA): TGTGCCAGCAGCGCCGGGGGAGGAAGGAATCAGCCCCAGCATTTT.

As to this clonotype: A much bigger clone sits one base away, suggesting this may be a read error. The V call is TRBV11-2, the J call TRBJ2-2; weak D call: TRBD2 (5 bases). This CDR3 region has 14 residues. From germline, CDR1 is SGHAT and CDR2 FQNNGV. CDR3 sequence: CASSLSANTGEMFF. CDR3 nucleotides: TGTGCCAGCAGCCTTTCCGCGAACACCGGGGAGATGTTTTTT.

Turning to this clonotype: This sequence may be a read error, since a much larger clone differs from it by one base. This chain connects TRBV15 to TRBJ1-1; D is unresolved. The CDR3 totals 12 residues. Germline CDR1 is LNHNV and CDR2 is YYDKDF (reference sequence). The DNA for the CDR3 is TGTGTCACCAGCAGAGATTTCACTGAAGCTTTCTTT. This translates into CVTSRDFTEAFF.

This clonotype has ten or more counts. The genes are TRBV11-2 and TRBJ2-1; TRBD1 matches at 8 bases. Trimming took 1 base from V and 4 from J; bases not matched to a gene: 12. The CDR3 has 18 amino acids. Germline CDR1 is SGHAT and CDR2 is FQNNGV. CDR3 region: CASSLGPHQGAGYNEQFF. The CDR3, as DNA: TGTGCCAGCAGCTTAGGCCCTCATCAGGGGGCAGGTTACAATGAGCAGTTCTTC.

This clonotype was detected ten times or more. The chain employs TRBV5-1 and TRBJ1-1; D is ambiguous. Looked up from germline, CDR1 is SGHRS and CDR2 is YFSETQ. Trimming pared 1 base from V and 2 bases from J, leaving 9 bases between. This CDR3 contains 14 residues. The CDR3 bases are TGCGCCAGCAGCTTGAGGGTGTCAAACACTGAAGCTTTCTTT. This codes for CASSLRVSNTEAFF.

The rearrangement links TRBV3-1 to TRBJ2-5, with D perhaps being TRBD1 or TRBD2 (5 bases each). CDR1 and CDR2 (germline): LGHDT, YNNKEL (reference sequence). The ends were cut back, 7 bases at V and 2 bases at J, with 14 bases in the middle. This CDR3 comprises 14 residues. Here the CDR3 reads CASNPGTDQETQYF. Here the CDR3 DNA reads TGTGCCAGCAACCCCGGGACGGATCAAGAGACCCAGTACTTC.

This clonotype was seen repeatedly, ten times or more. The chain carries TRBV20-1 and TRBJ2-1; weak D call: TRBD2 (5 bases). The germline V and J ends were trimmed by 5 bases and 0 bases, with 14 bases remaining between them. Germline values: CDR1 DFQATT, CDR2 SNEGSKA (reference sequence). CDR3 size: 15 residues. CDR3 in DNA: TGCAGTGCTCGAGCGGTGCTGAGCTCCTACAATGAGCAGTTCTTC. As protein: CSARAVLSSYNEQFF.

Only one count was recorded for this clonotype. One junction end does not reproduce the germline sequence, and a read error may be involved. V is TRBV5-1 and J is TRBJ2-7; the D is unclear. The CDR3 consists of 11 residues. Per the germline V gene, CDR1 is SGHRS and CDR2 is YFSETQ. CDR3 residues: CAGSLLSEQYF. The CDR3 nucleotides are TGCGCCGGCAGCTTGTTATCCGAGCAGTACTTC.

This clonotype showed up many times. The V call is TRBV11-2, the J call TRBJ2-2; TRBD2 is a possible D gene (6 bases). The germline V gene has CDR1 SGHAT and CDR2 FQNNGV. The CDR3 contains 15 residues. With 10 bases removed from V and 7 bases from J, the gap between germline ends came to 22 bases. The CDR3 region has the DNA TGTGCCACAACGAGGTCCGGGACTCAAGTCGGGGAGCTGTTTTTT. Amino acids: CATTRSGTQVGELFF.

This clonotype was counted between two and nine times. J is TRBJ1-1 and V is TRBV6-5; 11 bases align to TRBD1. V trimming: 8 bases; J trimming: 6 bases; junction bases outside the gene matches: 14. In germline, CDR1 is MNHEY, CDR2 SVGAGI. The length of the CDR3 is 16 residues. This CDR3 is CASERTGGAMGSEAFF. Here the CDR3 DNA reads TGTGCCAGCGAACGGACAGGGGGCGCGATGGGATCTGAAGCTTTCTTT.

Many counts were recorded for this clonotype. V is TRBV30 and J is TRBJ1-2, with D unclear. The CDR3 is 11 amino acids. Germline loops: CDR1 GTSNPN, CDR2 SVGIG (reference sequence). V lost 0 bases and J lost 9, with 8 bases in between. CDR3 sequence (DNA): TGTGCCTGGAGTGTGGGCAGTCGCTACACCTTC. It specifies CAWSVGSRYTF.

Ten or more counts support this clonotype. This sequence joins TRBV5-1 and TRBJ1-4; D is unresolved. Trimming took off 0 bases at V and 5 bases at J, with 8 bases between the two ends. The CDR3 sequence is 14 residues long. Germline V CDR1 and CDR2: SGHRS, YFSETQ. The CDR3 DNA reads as TGCGCCAGCAGCTTGGAGGCAGGAAATGAAAAACTGTTTTTT. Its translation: CASSLEAGNEKLFF.

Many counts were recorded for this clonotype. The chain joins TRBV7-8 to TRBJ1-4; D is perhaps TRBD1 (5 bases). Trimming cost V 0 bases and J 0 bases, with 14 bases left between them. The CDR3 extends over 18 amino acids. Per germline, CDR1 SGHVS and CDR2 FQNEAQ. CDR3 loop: CASSLARRQTATNEKLFF. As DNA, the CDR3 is TGTGCCAGCAGCTTAGCGCGCCGACAGACAGCAACTAATGAAAAACTGTTTTTT.

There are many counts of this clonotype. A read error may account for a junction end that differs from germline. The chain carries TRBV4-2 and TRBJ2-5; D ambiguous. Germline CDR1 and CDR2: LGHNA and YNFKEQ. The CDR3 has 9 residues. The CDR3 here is CASSQDRWF. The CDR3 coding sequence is TGTGCCAGCAGCCAAGACAGGTGGTTC.

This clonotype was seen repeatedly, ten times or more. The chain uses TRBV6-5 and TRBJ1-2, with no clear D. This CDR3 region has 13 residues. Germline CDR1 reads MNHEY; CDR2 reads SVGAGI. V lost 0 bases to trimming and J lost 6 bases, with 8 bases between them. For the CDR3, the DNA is TGTGCCAGCAGTTACTCGACATACGATGGCTACACCTTC. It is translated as CASSYSTYDGYTF.

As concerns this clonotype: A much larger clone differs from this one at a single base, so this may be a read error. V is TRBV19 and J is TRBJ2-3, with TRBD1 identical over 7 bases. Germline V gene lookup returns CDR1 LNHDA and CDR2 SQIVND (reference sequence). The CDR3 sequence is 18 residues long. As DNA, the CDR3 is TGTACCAGTAGTATAGATCGGGGTAACAGGGGAATCCCAGATACGCAGTATTTT. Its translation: CTSSIDRGNRGIPDTQYF.